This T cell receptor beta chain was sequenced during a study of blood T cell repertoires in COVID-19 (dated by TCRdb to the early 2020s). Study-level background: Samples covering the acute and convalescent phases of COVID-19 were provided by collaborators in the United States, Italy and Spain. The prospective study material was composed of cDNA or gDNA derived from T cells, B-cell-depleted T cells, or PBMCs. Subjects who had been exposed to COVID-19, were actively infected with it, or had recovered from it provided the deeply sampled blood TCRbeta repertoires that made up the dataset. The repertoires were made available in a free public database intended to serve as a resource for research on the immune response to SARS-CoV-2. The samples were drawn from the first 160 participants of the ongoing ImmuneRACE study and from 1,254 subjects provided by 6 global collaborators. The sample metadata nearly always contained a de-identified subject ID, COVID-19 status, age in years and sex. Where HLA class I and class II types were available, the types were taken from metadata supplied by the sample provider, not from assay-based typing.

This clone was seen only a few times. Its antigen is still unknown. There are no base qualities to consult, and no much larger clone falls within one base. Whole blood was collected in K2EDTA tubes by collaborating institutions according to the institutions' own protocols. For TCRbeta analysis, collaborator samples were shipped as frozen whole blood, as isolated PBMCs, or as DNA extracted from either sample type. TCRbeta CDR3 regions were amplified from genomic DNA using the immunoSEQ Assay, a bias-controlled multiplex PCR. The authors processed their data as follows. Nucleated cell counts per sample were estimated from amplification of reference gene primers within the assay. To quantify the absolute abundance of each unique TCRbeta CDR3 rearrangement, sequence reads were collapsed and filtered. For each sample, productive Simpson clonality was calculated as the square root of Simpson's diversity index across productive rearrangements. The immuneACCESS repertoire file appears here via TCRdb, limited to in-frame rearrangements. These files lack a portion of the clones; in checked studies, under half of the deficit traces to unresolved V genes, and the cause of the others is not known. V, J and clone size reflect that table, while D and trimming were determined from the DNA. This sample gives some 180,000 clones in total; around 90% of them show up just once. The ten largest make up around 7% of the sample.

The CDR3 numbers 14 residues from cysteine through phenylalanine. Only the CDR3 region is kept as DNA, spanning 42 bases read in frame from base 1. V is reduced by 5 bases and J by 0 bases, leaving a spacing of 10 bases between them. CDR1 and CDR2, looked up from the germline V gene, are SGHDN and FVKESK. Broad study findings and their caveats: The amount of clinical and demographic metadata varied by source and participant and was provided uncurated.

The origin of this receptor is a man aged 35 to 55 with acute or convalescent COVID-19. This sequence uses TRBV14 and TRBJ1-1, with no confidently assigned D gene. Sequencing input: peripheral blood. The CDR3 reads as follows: CASSLARLNTEAFF. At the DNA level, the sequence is TGTGCCAGCAGCTTAGCTAGACTGAACACTGAAGCTTTCTTT.